Listed here are 25 T cell receptor beta chains from one sample, sequenced in a study of T cell changes during pregnancy in multiple sclerosis. The assay was immunoSEQ multiplex PCR, and TCRdb's table has in-frame clones only and misses some. The sample includes under 45,000 clones, about 93% of them seen just once. The source material was CD4+ T cells from peripheral blood mononuclear cells, sampled in the third trimester of pregnancy. All receptors derive from a female donor with multiple sclerosis, enrolled in a pregnancy study.

The chain is built from TRBV4-1 and TRBJ1-6; D gene uncertain. V lost 1 base, J lost 7 bases, and 8 bases lay in between. The germline gives CDR1 MGHRA, CDR2 YSYEKL. The CDR3 totals 14 residues. CDR3 bases: TGCGCCAGCAGCCAAGTCCGGGAGAATTCACCCCTCCACTTT. It translates to CASSQVRENSPLHF.

This chain uses TRBV15 with TRBJ2-7; D may be TRBD2 (6 bases). V gave up 3 bases and J gave up 2 bases, with 17 bases separating them. The CDR3 spans 16 residues. The germline CDR1 and CDR2 sequences are LNHNV and YYDKDF (reference sequence). The DNA for the CDR3 is TGTGCCACCAGCAGGCGTGGGCGCGGGAATACCTACGAGCAGTACTTC. Protein product: CATSRRGRGNTYEQYF.

The chain uses TRBV5-1 and TRBJ1-2; 8 bases map to TRBD1. Germline trimming cut 8 bases from V and 7 bases from J; bases unmatched to any gene: 13. This CDR3 has 14 amino acids. Germline assignment: CDR1 SGHRS and CDR2 YFSETQ. CDR3 sequence: CASRDRPRRGGYTF. The CDR3, as DNA: TGCGCCAGTAGGGACAGGCCCCGTCGCGGTGGCTACACCTTC.

The chain links TRBV6-5 to TRBJ2-5, with D perhaps TRBD2 (5 bases). The DNA end favors TRBJ2-7, so the J call may be wrong. Looked up from germline, CDR1 is MNHEY and CDR2 is SVGAGI. The CDR3 runs 14 residues. CDR3 sequence (DNA): TGTGCCAGCAAGCGGAGGACGGCCCCCTACGAGCAGTACTTC. Its protein is CASKRRTAPYEQYF.

The chain recombines TRBV9 with TRBJ1-1; no firm D call. CDR1 and CDR2 (germline): SGDLS, YYNGEE. Trimming took off 0 bases at V and 0 bases at J, with 6 bases between the two ends. The length of the CDR3 is 14 residues. CDR3 in amino acids: CASSVEQMNTEAFF. The CDR3 nucleotides read TGTGCCAGCAGCGTAGAACAGATGAACACTGAAGCTTTCTTT.

The genes are TRBV28 and TRBJ2-7; TRBD2 aligns across 7 bases. In germline, CDR1 is MDHEN, CDR2 SYDVKM. With V trimmed by 6 bases and J by 2 bases, 16 bases remained unmatched. This CDR3 has 17 residues. CDR3 bases: TGTGCCAGCAGCCTAGGCGGCGGGGGATATGGAACCTACGAGCAGTACTTC. This encodes CASSLGGGGYGTYEQYF.

This chain joins TRBV6-6 and TRBJ2-7; TRBD2 might be the D (6 bases). This CDR3 contains 14 residues. V was shortened by 2 bases and J by 4 bases, with 12 bases between the two germline ends. The germline CDR1 and CDR2 sequences are MNHNY and SVGAGI (reference sequence). The CDR3 reads CASSYLTSSYEQYF. CDR3 DNA sequence: TGTGCCAGCAGTTACCTGACTAGTTCATACGAGCAGTACTTC.

CDR3: CASSQVGTSGRRGQFF. The CDR3 DNA is TGCGCCAGCAGCCAAGTTGGGACTAGCGGGAGGAGGGGACAGTTCTTC. The chain has TRBV4-1 and TRBJ2-1; 15 bases map to TRBD2. In germline, CDR1 is MGHRA, CDR2 YSYEKL. The CDR3 contains 16 residues. Trimming at V came to 1 base and at J to 13 bases, leaving 8 bases not matched to a gene.

The chain couples TRBV11-2 to TRBJ2-7; D perhaps matches TRBD1 (6 bases). Trimming stripped 8 bases from V and 2 bases from J, with 7 bases between. This CDR3 has 11 residues. Per germline, CDR1 SGHAT and CDR2 FQNNGV. The DNA of the CDR3 is TGTGCCAGCGGGGACACCTACGAGCAGTACTTC. Amino acid sequence: CASGDTYEQYF.

This chain connects TRBV9 to TRBJ2-1; TRBD1 is a possible D gene (6 bases). V shed 0 bases and J shed 9 bases, with 16 bases lying between them. In germline, CDR1 is SGDLS, CDR2 YYNGEE. The CDR3 is made up of 15 amino acids. CDR3 residues: CASSVAPSEGGEQFF. As DNA, the CDR3 is TGTGCCAGCAGCGTAGCCCCCTCTGAAGGGGGTGAGCAGTTCTTC.

This chain joins TRBV7-9 and TRBJ1-6, with 7 bases fitting TRBD1. The junction had 5 bases not matched to a gene; V was cut back by 2 bases and J by 7 bases. Germline-derived CDR1 and CDR2 are SEHNR and FQNEAQ (reference sequence). The CDR3 totals 15 residues. The CDR3 here is CASSLFPGGNSPLHF. The DNA of the CDR3 is TGTGCCAGCAGCTTATTTCCAGGGGGGAATTCACCCCTCCACTTT.

The genes are TRBV7-3 and TRBJ1-1, with 8 bases that match TRBD1. The V gene end was trimmed by 5 bases and the J gene end by 4 bases; junction bases not matched to a gene: 6. This CDR3 has 14 residues. Germline V gene sequence: CDR1 SGHTA, CDR2 FQGTGA. CDR3 bases: TGTGCCAGCAGCGAACAGGGGACAGGCACTGAAGCTTTCTTT. Encoded protein: CASSEQGTGTEAFF. Full variable domain (remainder filled in from reference TRBV7-3 and TRBJ1-1): GAGVSQTPSNKVTEKGKYVELRCDPISGHTALYWYRQSLGQGPEFLIYFQGTGAADDSGLPNDRFFAVRPEGSVSTLKIQRTERGDSAVYLCASSEQGTGTEAFFGQGTRLTVV.

The chain links TRBV6-4 to TRBJ1-1, with D possibly matching TRBD1 (5 bases). Per the germline V gene, CDR1 is MRHNA and CDR2 is SNTAGT. The CDR3 has 13 residues. Between the trimmed V and J ends, which lost 0 bases and 9 bases, there was a span of 11 bases. The CDR3 DNA sequence: TGTGCCAGCAGTGACTCGGGAGGGACTAAAGCTTTCTTT. This translates into CASSDSGGTKAFF.

The chain has TRBV19 and TRBJ2-1, with TRBD2 matching 7 bases. Germline CDR1 is LNHDA and CDR2 is SQIVND (reference sequence). This CDR3 spans 16 amino acids. The junction had 6 bases not matched to a gene; V was cut back by 0 bases and J by 4 bases. The CDR3 region is CASSIDLLAEYNEQFF. The CDR3 bases are TGTGCCAGTAGTATAGATTTGCTAGCGGAATACAATGAGCAGTTCTTC.

The J gene is TRBJ2-5, the V gene TRBV18; D remains unclear. The CDR3 loop spans 13 amino acids. V gave up 3 bases and J gave up 5 bases, with 10 bases separating them. Germline values: CDR1 KGHSH, CDR2 LQKENI. CDR3 sequence (DNA): TGTGCCAGCTCACCGGCGGCGATGGAGACCCAGTACTTC. It yields the protein CASSPAAMETQYF.

This clone was counted between two and nine times. The V call is TRBV27, the J call TRBJ1-6, with no clear D. V lost 2 bases and J lost 9, with 8 bases in between. In germline, CDR1 is MNHEY, CDR2 SMNVEV (reference sequence). The CDR3 is made up of 13 amino acids. The chain's CDR3 is CASSLREGSPLHF. DNA of the CDR3: TGTGCCAGCAGTTTACGGGAGGGTTCACCCCTCCACTTT.

The V gene is TRBV7-9, the J gene TRBJ2-3; TRBD2 aligns across 10 bases. The CDR3 extends over 16 amino acids. V lost 2 bases to trimming and J lost 4 bases; unmatched junction nucleotides: 6. Germline V CDR1 and CDR2: SEHNR, FQNEAQ (reference sequence). The CDR3 is CASSLTAGGPPDTQYF. In DNA form, the CDR3 reads TGTGCCAGCAGCTTAACAGCGGGAGGGCCGCCAGATACGCAGTATTTT.

This rearrangement joins TRBV18 to TRBJ2-7, with D unresolved. The CDR3 is 14 residues long. The germline V gene encodes CDR1 KGHSH and CDR2 LQKENI. Trimming left V 0 bases short and J 3 bases short, with 9 bases between. CDR3 sequence (DNA): TGTGCCAGCTCACCACCCGCGGCCTACTACGAGCAGTACTTC. Translation gives CASSPPAAYYEQYF.

This CDR3 reads CASSLAGSSSTDTQYF. The CDR3 DNA sequence: TGCGCCAGCAGCTTGGCCGGGTCTTCGAGCACAGATACGCAGTATTTT. The chain joins TRBV5-1 to TRBJ2-3, with D hard to call. The germline V and J ends were trimmed by 0 bases and 0 bases, with 11 bases remaining between them. Germline loops: CDR1 SGHRS, CDR2 YFSETQ. This CDR3 region has 16 residues. Looking up the rest from reference TRBV5-1 and TRBJ2-3 gives the full variable domain: KAGVTQTPRYLIKTRGQQVTLSCSPISGHRSVSWYQQTPGQGLQFLFEYFSETQRNKGNFPGRFSGRQFSNSRSEMNVSTLELGDSALYLCASSLAGSSSTDTQYFGPGTRLTVL.

The chain uses TRBV7-8 and TRBJ1-2; 8 positions agree with TRBD1. Germline CDR1 is SGHVS and CDR2 is FQNEAQ. The length of the CDR3 is 15 residues. V shed 5 bases, J shed 0 bases, and the junction held 5 bases outside the gene matches. In nucleotides, the CDR3 is TGTGCCAGCAGCCGGACAGGGACCTCTAACTATGGCTACACCTTC. Translating gives CASSRTGTSNYGYTF.

This clone has only one observation. The chain is built from TRBV19 and TRBJ1-2, with D tentatively TRBD1 (5 bases). Per germline, CDR1 LNHDA and CDR2 SQIVND (reference sequence). The CDR3 runs to 16 residues. The V and J ends lost 2 bases and 4 bases respectively, with 17 bases between them. DNA for the CDR3: TGTGCCAGTAGTATATCCCAGGGAAGACCTCTCTATGGCTACACCTTC. Protein sequence: CASSISQGRPLYGYTF. The full variable domain, with the rest looked up from reference TRBV19 and TRBJ1-2, is DGGITQSPKYLFRKEGQNVTLSCEQNLNHDAMYWYRQDPGQGLRLIYYSQIVNDFQKGDIAEGYSVSREKKESFPLTVTSAQKNPTAFYLCASSISQGRPLYGYTFGSGTRLTVV.

The chain carries TRBV7-2 and TRBJ1-5; the D gene is possibly TRBD1 (6 bases). The CDR3 loop spans 17 amino acids. Trimming removed 1 base at V and 4 bases at J, with 17 bases between. Germline assignment: CDR1 SGHTA and CDR2 FQGNSA. CDR3 residues: CASSLVPTGLGNQPQHF. The CDR3 DNA reads TGTGCCAGCAGCTTAGTCCCCACAGGGTTAGGAAATCAGCCCCAGCATTTT.

The chain employs TRBV28 and TRBJ2-2; a weak D match, TRBD1 (5 bases). The CDR3 runs 16 residues. Trimming shortened V by 6 bases and J by 2 bases, and 16 bases separated the two germline ends. From germline, CDR1 is MDHEN and CDR2 SYDVKM. The CDR3 reads CASSPLGLDNTGELFF. In DNA form, the CDR3 reads TGTGCCAGCAGCCCCTTGGGGCTAGACAACACCGGGGAGCTGTTTTTT.

The rearrangement joins TRBV14 to TRBJ1-2, with D possibly matching TRBD1 (5 bases). The CDR3 length is 15 residues. Trimming pared 4 bases from V and 5 bases from J, leaving 17 bases between. The V gene's germline CDR1 is SGHDN and CDR2 FVKESK. CDR3 protein: CASSLAPLAGYGYTF. CDR3 sequence (DNA): TGTGCCAGCAGCCTGGCCCCCCTGGCAGGGTATGGCTACACCTTC. Full variable domain (rest looked up from reference TRBV14 and TRBJ1-2): EAGVTQFPSHSVIEKGQTVTLRCDPISGHDNLYWYRRVMGKEIKFLLHFVKESKQDESGMPNNRFLAERTGGTYSTLKVQPAELEDSGVYFCASSLAPLAGYGYTFGSGTRLTVV.

The V call is TRBV6-4, the J call TRBJ2-7; D is unresolved. CDR3 length: 12 residues. Deletions cut 7 bases from V and 1 base from J, with 8 bases between. Looked up from germline, CDR1 is MRHNA and CDR2 is SNTAGT. CDR3 nucleotide sequence: TGTGCCAGCACGAGACATTCCTACGAGCAGTACTTC. Its translation is CASTRHSYEQYF.